The 21 T cell receptor beta chains given below trace back to one sample, sequenced in a study of blood T cell repertoires in COVID-19. Repertoires were generated with immunoSEQ multiplex PCR, while TCRdb's copy carries only in-frame clones and drops some. The sample lists approximately 250,000 clones, 80% to 85% occurring once. Sequenced sample: peripheral blood. The receptors derive from a woman between 40 and 55 years old who had recovered from COVID-19.

CDR3 protein: CSVRGNVGDTQYF. The DNA for the CDR3 is TGCAGCGTTCGGGGAAATGTAGGAGATACGCAGTATTTT. The rearrangement uses TRBV29-1 and TRBJ2-3, with D possibly matching TRBD2 (5 bases). V lost 5 bases and J lost 5, with 14 bases in between. The germline gives CDR1 SQVTM, CDR2 ANQGSEA. The CDR3 has 13 residues.

This chain links TRBV6-4 with TRBJ1-1; no clear D gene. Trimming shortened V by 2 bases and J by 1 base, and 8 bases separated the two germline ends. The CDR3 contains 14 residues. Germline lookup yields CDR1 MRHNA and CDR2 SNTAGT. CDR3 amino acids: CASSDRGSNTEAFF. CDR3 coding DNA: TGTGCCAGCAGTGACCGGGGTTCGAACACTGAAGCTTTCTTT.

This sequence joins TRBV5-1 and TRBJ1-1; 8 nucleotides match TRBD1. V was clipped by 5 bases and J by 5 bases; unmatched bases: 5. The germline gives CDR1 SGHRS, CDR2 YFSETQ. This CDR3 comprises 13 residues. The DNA of the CDR3 is TGCGCCAGCAGTCGGGACAGGCAAACTGAAGCTTTCTTT. This encodes CASSRDRQTEAFF. Combining the CDR3 with reference TRBV5-1 and TRBJ1-1 gives the whole variable domain KAGVTQTPRYLIKTRGQQVTLSCSPISGHRSVSWYQQTPGQGLQFLFEYFSETQRNKGNFPGRFSGRQFSNSRSEMNVSTLELGDSALYLCASSRDRQTEAFFGQGTRLTVV.

This CDR3 is CASSLTSQGLGGYTF. CDR3 coding DNA: TGCGCCAGCAGCTTAACATCGCAGGGGCTGGGTGGCTACACCTTC. J is TRBJ1-2 and V is TRBV5-1, with D possibly matching TRBD1 (6 bases). Trimming removed 2 bases from V and 7 bases from J, with 18 bases in between. CDR3 length equals 15 residues. The V gene's germline CDR1 is SGHRS and CDR2 YFSETQ. Full variable domain (outside the CDR3, taken from reference TRBV5-1 and TRBJ1-2): KAGVTQTPRYLIKTRGQQVTLSCSPISGHRSVSWYQQTPGQGLQFLFEYFSETQRNKGNFPGRFSGRQFSNSRSEMNVSTLELGDSALYLCASSLTSQGLGGYTFGSGTRLTVV.

The V call is TRBV7-6, the J call TRBJ1-2; no definite D call. Germline CDR1 and CDR2: SGHVS and FNYEAQ. The CDR3 spans 13 residues. V was shortened by 4 bases and J by 5 bases, with 11 bases between the two germline ends. CDR3 region: CASSSAPGYGYTF. As DNA, the CDR3 is TGTGCCAGCAGCTCCGCACCGGGGTATGGCTACACCTTC.

This chain joins TRBV28 and TRBJ2-7; D is unclear. Deletions cut 3 bases from V and 3 bases from J, with 6 bases between. CDR3 length: 12 amino acids. Germline CDR1 MDHEN, CDR2 SYDVKM. Written as DNA, the CDR3 is TGTGCCAGCAGTTTGCGGTACTACGAGCAGTACTTC. It is translated as CASSLRYYEQYF.

This clone came up once. The genes are TRBV6-5 and TRBJ2-1; maybe TRBD1 (6 bases). The length of the CDR3 is 15 residues. Trimming shortened V by 4 bases and J by 2 bases, and 12 bases separated the two germline ends. Germline V CDR1 and CDR2: MNHEY, SVGAGI. Here the CDR3 DNA reads TGTGCCAGCAGTTCAGGGGTTGTCGCCTACAATGAGCAGTTCTTC. It codes for CASSSGVVAYNEQFF.

V usage is TRBV19 and J usage is TRBJ1-4, with D hard to call. This CDR3 contains 16 residues. The ends were cut back, 5 bases at V and 0 bases at J, with 13 bases in the middle. Germline values: CDR1 LNHDA, CDR2 SQIVND (reference sequence). The CDR3 DNA reads as TGTGCCAGTAGTCCGAGGAGAGCCGCAACTAATGAAAAACTGTTTTTT. This sequence encodes CASSPRRAATNEKLFF.

The chain uses TRBV4-1 and TRBJ1-1; TRBD1 agrees at 7 bases. The V gene end was trimmed by 4 bases and the J gene end by 1 base; junction bases not matched to a gene: 6. The CDR3 is 15 amino acids. Germline values: CDR1 MGHRA, CDR2 YSYEKL. The CDR3 sequence: CASSRYRGGNTEAFF. DNA for the CDR3: TGCGCCAGCAGCCGATACAGGGGAGGGAACACTGAAGCTTTCTTT.

The V gene is TRBV30, the J gene TRBJ1-4; D possibly corresponds to TRBD1 (5 bases). This CDR3 has 13 amino acids. The V gene lost 0 bases and the J gene lost 8 bases, with 10 bases spanning the gap. The germline V gene encodes CDR1 GTSNPN and CDR2 SVGIG (reference sequence). CDR3: CAWSVQVGEKLFF. In nucleotides, the CDR3 is TGTGCCTGGAGTGTACAGGTTGGCGAAAAACTGTTTTTT. The full variable domain, in which reference TRBV30 and TRBJ1-4 provide the parts outside the CDR3, is SQTIHQWPATLVQPVGSPLSLECTVEGTSNPNLYWYRQAAGRGLQLLFYSVGIGQISSEVPQNLSASRPQDRQFILSSKKLLLSDSGFYLCAWSVQVGEKLFFGSGTQLSVL.

This chain links TRBV28 with TRBJ1-6; 8 nucleotides line up with TRBD1. The germline V gene encodes CDR1 MDHEN and CDR2 SYDVKM. The ends lost 5 bases at V and 0 bases at J; junction bases unmatched: 9. There are 18 residues in the CDR3. CDR3 loop: CASSAPRDRTSYNSPLHF. DNA for the CDR3: TGTGCCAGCAGTGCCCCCCGGGACAGGACCTCCTATAATTCACCCCTCCACTTT.

V usage is TRBV20-1 and J usage is TRBJ1-2; D is possibly TRBD1 (5 bases). The V gene lost 2 bases and the J gene lost 5 bases, with 6 bases spanning the gap. The CDR3 consists of 11 residues. The V gene's germline CDR1 is DFQATT and CDR2 SNEGSKA (reference sequence). The CDR3 reads CSARSGYGYTF. The CDR3 DNA reads TGCAGTGCTAGATCAGGGTATGGCTACACCTTC.

This rearrangement joins TRBV3-1 (or the pseudogene TRBV3-2) to TRBJ2-1, with 10 bases lining up with TRBD1. This CDR3 comprises 12 residues. With 2 bases clipped from V and 15 bases from J, the junction kept 4 bases outside the gene matches. The germline V gene has CDR1 LGHDT and CDR2 YNNKEL (reference sequence). DNA of the CDR3: TGTGCCAGCAGCCAAACCCGGGACAGGGGGTTCTTC. Its translation: CASSQTRDRGFF.

This chain connects TRBV4-1 to TRBJ2-1, with TRBD2 matching 14 bases. The CDR3 loop spans 17 amino acids. V lost 3 bases to trimming and J lost 9 bases; unmatched junction nucleotides: 10. The germline CDR1 and CDR2 sequences are MGHRA and YSYEKL. The CDR3 is CASSHPGKGTSGSEQFF. The CDR3 DNA reads as TGCGCCAGCAGCCACCCCGGGAAAGGGACTAGCGGGAGTGAGCAGTTCTTC.

The chain joins TRBV6-5 to TRBJ1-1; TRBD1 agrees at 8 bases. Trimming at V came to 6 bases and at J to 5 bases, leaving 11 bases not matched to a gene. The CDR3 has 15 residues. The germline gives CDR1 MNHEY, CDR2 SVGAGI. DNA of the CDR3: TGTGCCAGCAGCGACAACGGACAGGGCTATACTGAAGCTTTCTTT. This gives the protein CASSDNGQGYTEAFF.

This clone was seen just once. The chain has TRBV5-6 and TRBJ2-2; D is unresolved. Germline CDR1 reads SGHDT; CDR2 reads YYEEEE. This CDR3 contains 12 residues. The V and J ends lost 5 bases and 3 bases respectively, with 5 bases between them. The DNA of the CDR3 is TGTGCCAGCAGTCGTGACACCGGGGAGCTGTTTTTT. As protein: CASSRDTGELFF.

The chain recombines TRBV12-3 or TRBV12-4 with TRBJ2-7; D gene unclear. The CDR3 contains 13 residues. Trimming took off 1 base at V and 2 bases at J, with 6 bases between the two ends. CDR3 sequence reads: CASSLVAAYEQYF. The CDR3 nucleotides read TGTGCCAGCAGTTTAGTGGCGGCCTACGAGCAGTACTTC.

CDR3 DNA sequence: TGTGCCATCAGTGAGGGGGGGTGGAGCTATGGCTACACCTTC. Protein product: CAISEGGWSYGYTF. This chain uses TRBV10-3 with TRBJ1-2; D is possibly TRBD1 (5 bases). The V gene lost 2 bases and the J gene lost 4 bases, with 11 bases spanning the gap. Germline values: CDR1 ENHRY, CDR2 SYGVKD. CDR3 size: 14 residues.

This clone was counted only a few times. This chain links TRBV5-1 with TRBJ2-4, with 8 bases identical to TRBD1. V lost 2 bases, J lost 1 base, and 5 bases stayed unmatched. This CDR3 comprises 16 residues. Germline V lookup: CDR1 SGHRS, CDR2 YFSETQ. Here the CDR3 reads CASSFTDRVAKNIQYF. Written as DNA, the CDR3 is TGCGCCAGCAGCTTTACGGACAGGGTGGCCAAAAACATTCAGTACTTC. The full variable domain, completed using reference TRBV5-1 and TRBJ2-4, is KAGVTQTPRYLIKTRGQQVTLSCSPISGHRSVSWYQQTPGQGLQFLFEYFSETQRNKGNFPGRFSGRQFSNSRSEMNVSTLELGDSALYLCASSFTDRVAKNIQYFGAGTRLSVL.

The chain employs TRBV7-2 and TRBJ1-6, with D hard to call. Germline V CDR1 and CDR2: SGHTA, FQGNSA. The V gene lost 4 bases and the J gene lost 10 bases, with 11 bases spanning the gap. CDR3 length: 13 amino acids. The CDR3 spells CASSSVEGSPLHF. CDR3 DNA: TGTGCCAGCAGCTCGGTAGAGGGATCACCCCTCCACTTT.

This chain connects TRBV15 to TRBJ1-2; 8 bases align to TRBD1. Germline V gives CDR1 LNHNV, CDR2 YYDKDF (reference sequence). This CDR3 is 14 amino acids long. V lost 5 bases and J lost 4; bases outside the gene matches: 6. In DNA form, the CDR3 reads TGTGCCACCAGCCCTCCTACAGGGGGCTATGGCTACACCTTC. Translating it yields CATSPPTGGYGYTF.